This T cell receptor (beta chain) was captured in a study of cytomegalovirus exposure and HLA in healthy donors. Among the donors, all were healthy bone marrow donors. Turning to this clone: This sample also contains other DNA sequences that code for the same CDR3.

The PCR ran on 60 Vbeta and 13 Jbeta primers. Only in-frame clones appear in the TCRdb table, and some are missing; sequencing was by immunoSEQ multiplex PCR. The sample carries approximately 110,000 clones, more than 60% recorded once. Germline V gene lookup returns CDR1 SGHRS and CDR2 YFSETQ. The CDR3 is 13 amino acids. Trimming took 5 bases from V and 6 from J; bases not matched to a gene: 4. Sequencing used PBMCs. The V call is TRBV5-1, the J call TRBJ2-1; the match to TRBD2 covers 8 bases. This clonotype was obtained from a woman aged 55-75 years in good health and CMV-seropositive. The CDR3 sequence: CASRRGGRNEQFF. The CDR3 DNA sequence: TGCGCCAGCAGACGGGGGGGCCGCAATGAGCAGTTCTTC.